What follows are 12 T cell receptor beta chains derived from one specimen sequenced in a study of shared clonotypes between healthy human individuals. TCRdb's copy holds only in-frame clones and misses some; the assay was immunoSEQ multiplex PCR. The sample has 2 million to 2.5 million clones, approximately 90% seen once. The sample comprised naive CD4+ T cells from PBMCs. Subset noted: CD45RA+ positively selected. The origin of the receptors is a young man in good health. Some clones in this sample may be carry-over from other donors' samples.

The chain couples TRBV28 to TRBJ1-1, with D unclear. Per germline, CDR1 MDHEN and CDR2 SYDVKM. V was shortened by 3 bases and J by 0 bases, with 14 bases between the two germline ends. The length of the CDR3 is 16 residues. The CDR3 sequence is CASSLLGLLVNTEAFF. CDR3 bases: TGTGCCAGCAGTTTGTTAGGGTTACTGGTGAACACTGAAGCTTTCTTT.

This chain links TRBV7-9 with TRBJ1-1, with D uncertain. V shed 7 bases and J shed 4 bases, with 28 bases lying between them. This CDR3 has 18 amino acids. CDR1 and CDR2 from the germline V gene are SEHNR and FQNEAQ (reference sequence). DNA for the CDR3: TGTGCCAGCACCTCAGTGGACCTGAGGACGGTGGGGATCACTGAAGCTTTCTTT. Residues: CASTSVDLRTVGITEAFF.

V and J are TRBV5-4 and TRBJ1-1; D remains ambiguous. CDR3 length: 14 amino acids. Trimming removed 5 bases from V and 4 bases from J, with 15 bases in between. The germline V gene encodes CDR1 SGHNT and CDR2 YYREEE (reference sequence). The CDR3 region has the DNA TGTGCCAGCAGTCCTCAGTCTGGTGGCACTGAAGCTTTCTTT. Protein product: CASSPQSGGTEAFF. Using reference TRBV5-4 and TRBJ1-1 for the parts outside the CDR3, the full variable domain is ETGVTQSPTHLIKTRGQQVTLRCSSQSGHNTVSWYQQALGQGPQFIFQYYREEENGRGNFPPRFSGLQFPNYSSELNVNALELDDSALYLCASSPQSGGTEAFFGQGTRLTVV.

The chain combines TRBV6-6 with TRBJ2-1; a weak D match, TRBD1 (6 bases). The CDR3 totals 12 residues. Trimming took off 7 bases at V and 6 bases at J, with 10 bases between the two ends. From germline, CDR1 is MNHNY and CDR2 SVGAGI (reference sequence). The CDR3 nucleotides are TGTGCCAGCACCACAGGGTCCAATGAGCAGTTCTTC. This encodes CASTTGSNEQFF.

About this clone: The sample carries other DNA sequences with the same CDR3. J is TRBJ2-1 and V is TRBV7-2, with unresolved D. Per the germline V gene, CDR1 is SGHTA and CDR2 is FQGNSA. Trimming pared 3 bases from V and 5 bases from J, leaving 2 bases between. This CDR3 contains 11 residues. CDR3 sequence: CASSFHNEQFF. The CDR3 DNA reads as TGTGCCAGCAGCTTTCACAATGAGCAGTTCTTC.

The chain joins TRBV2 to TRBJ2-1; D is possibly TRBD1 (6 bases). The V gene's germline CDR1 is SNHLY and CDR2 FYNNEI. V was clipped by 4 bases and J by 4 bases, with 14 bases between them. The length of the CDR3 is 15 residues. The CDR3 protein is CASSVNRGQYNEQFF. The CDR3 DNA reads as TGTGCCAGCAGTGTCAATAGGGGACAATACAATGAGCAGTTCTTC.

The chain joins TRBV5-1 to TRBJ2-3; D ambiguous. Germline CDR1 SGHRS, CDR2 YFSETQ. CDR3 length: 12 amino acids. Trimming removed 4 bases at V and 5 bases at J, with 8 bases between. The DNA for the CDR3 is TGCGCCAGCAGCATATGGGGAGATACGCAGTATTTT. This codes for CASSIWGDTQYF.

The gene calls are TRBV7-7 and TRBJ2-1; the D gene is possibly TRBD2 (6 bases). The CDR3 contains 14 residues. Per germline, CDR1 SSHAT and CDR2 FNYEAQ (reference sequence). V was clipped by 3 bases and J by 6 bases, with 12 bases between them. The CDR3 coding sequence is TGTGCCAGCAGCTTGGGCCCTAGCGCCAATGAGCAGTTCTTC. Translated: CASSLGPSANEQFF.

The chain joins TRBV27 to TRBJ2-1, with D uncertain. The germline V gene encodes CDR1 MNHEY and CDR2 SMNVEV (reference sequence). Trimming removed 4 bases at V and 1 base at J, with 11 bases between. The CDR3 contains 15 residues. The CDR3: CASSYQGNSYNEQFF. The CDR3 region has the DNA TGTGCCAGCAGTTATCAAGGGAATTCCTACAATGAGCAGTTCTTC.

The chain recombines TRBV28 with TRBJ2-1; possible D gene TRBD1, 6 bases. Germline V lookup: CDR1 MDHEN, CDR2 SYDVKM. The V and J ends lost 4 bases and 7 bases respectively, with 20 bases between them. The CDR3 is 16 amino acids. The CDR3: CASSSFNRVLRNEQFF. The CDR3, as DNA: TGTGCCAGCAGTTCATTTAACAGGGTATTAAGGAATGAGCAGTTCTTC.

This chain links TRBV20-1 with TRBJ2-1; the D gene is possibly TRBD1 (5 bases). The CDR3 sequence is 10 residues long. CDR1 is DFQATT, CDR2 SNEGSKA, per germline (reference sequence). Trimming took off 2 bases at V and 12 bases at J, with 8 bases between the two ends. The CDR3 spells CSARRGTQFF. The DNA of the CDR3 is TGCAGTGCTAGAAGGGGAACGCAGTTCTTC.

This clone is a singleton in its sample. The CDR3 region is CASSGRASGQPQHF. The CDR3 nucleotides read TGTGCCAGCAGTGGCCGGGCCTCAGGCCAGCCCCAGCATTTT. The V and J genes are TRBV6-6 and TRBJ1-5; no definite D call. Germline V gene sequence: CDR1 MNHNY, CDR2 SVGAGI (reference sequence). V was pared by 5 bases and J by 7 bases, with 15 bases between. The CDR3 is made up of 14 amino acids.